A single sample gave rise to the 11 T cell receptor beta chains below, sequenced in a study of cytomegalovirus exposure and HLA in healthy donors. Profiled with immunoSEQ multiplex PCR; TCRdb holds only in-frame clones, not every one. The table has around 100,000 clones, around 84% seen once. Sequencing used PBMCs. These TCRs come from a man aged 18 to 30 in good health and CMV-seropositive.

The rearrangement joins TRBV9 to TRBJ2-7; the D gene is possibly TRBD2 (6 bases). The germline V and J ends were trimmed by 0 bases and 8 bases, with 27 bases remaining between them. Germline V lookup: CDR1 SGDLS, CDR2 YYNGEE. The CDR3 runs 18 residues. The CDR3 protein is CASSVGPMFRRGLIKQYF. The CDR3 DNA is TGTGCCAGCAGCGTAGGCCCTATGTTTCGGCGGGGACTCATCAAGCAGTACTTC.

The chain recombines TRBV18 with TRBJ2-1, with 10 bases that match TRBD2. Germline trimming cut 1 base from V and 6 bases from J; bases unmatched to any gene: 3. Germline V gene lookup returns CDR1 KGHSH and CDR2 LQKENI. This CDR3 spans 15 amino acids. Here the CDR3 DNA reads TGTGCCAGCTCACCACGGGCTAGCGGGGGCAATGAGCAGTTCTTC. Protein: CASSPRASGGNEQFF.

This rearrangement joins TRBV6-5 to TRBJ2-5, with a weak D call TRBD2 (5 bases). CDR3 length: 11 amino acids. Between the trimmed V and J ends, which lost 2 bases and 7 bases, there was a span of 5 bases. Germline V gene data show CDR1 as MNHEY and CDR2 as SVGAGI. CDR3 loop: CASSYGGTQYF. In nucleotides, the CDR3 is TGTGCCAGCAGTTACGGAGGGACCCAGTACTTC.

This sequence joins TRBV4-1 and TRBJ1-1; no firm D call. The ends were cut back, 0 bases at V and 7 bases at J, with 12 bases in the middle. The CDR3 spans 14 residues. CDR1 is MGHRA and CDR2 is YSYEKL in the germline V gene. The CDR3 region has the DNA TGCGCCAGCAGCCAAGATGCACAATCTTATGAAGCTTTCTTT. The encoded protein is CASSQDAQSYEAFF.

J is TRBJ2-7 and V is TRBV6-1; 9 bases align to TRBD2. Germline V lookup: CDR1 MNHNS, CDR2 SASEGT. The CDR3 sequence is 15 residues long. V dropped 2 bases and J dropped 7; count of bases not matched to a gene: 9. This CDR3 is CASSEWGLAPSEQYV. CDR3 bases: TGTGCCAGCAGTGAATGGGGACTAGCCCCCTCAGAGCAGTACGTC.

In this sample, this clone turned up a few times. The V call is TRBV6-5, the J call TRBJ1-4; D not resolved. V was shortened by 2 bases and J by 4 bases, with 8 bases between the two germline ends. This CDR3 has 14 amino acids. CDR1 and CDR2 (germline): MNHEY, SVGAGI. The CDR3 is CASSYQTGNEKLFF. The CDR3 bases are TGTGCCAGCAGTTACCAGACGGGTAATGAAAAACTGTTTTTT.

The chain is built from TRBV29-1 and TRBJ2-7, with 15 bases identical to TRBD2. The CDR3 runs 17 residues. Germline V CDR1 and CDR2: SQVTM, ANQGSEA. V dropped 3 bases and J dropped 6; count of bases not matched to a gene: 12. The CDR3 sequence is CSVEGTSGRQIGGEQYF. In DNA form, the CDR3 reads TGCAGCGTTGAGGGGACTAGCGGGAGGCAGATTGGGGGCGAGCAGTACTTC.

This chain joins TRBV7-2 and TRBJ2-2, with 10 bases identical to TRBD1. The V gene's germline CDR1 is SGHTA and CDR2 FQGNSA. V lost 5 bases and J lost 6; bases outside the gene matches: 3. The CDR3 consists of 14 residues. CDR3 loop: CASSLGQGAGELFF. CDR3 nucleotides: TGTGCCAGCAGCCTTGGACAGGGGGCCGGGGAGCTGTTTTTT.

The chain carries TRBV15 and TRBJ2-1, with D perhaps matching TRBD2 (6 bases). Germline V gene data show CDR1 as LNHNV and CDR2 as YYDKDF (reference sequence). The CDR3 runs to 16 residues. Trimming removed 5 bases at V and 1 base at J, with 15 bases between. CDR3 sequence reads: CATSPDRDLSYNEQFF. The CDR3, as DNA: TGTGCCACCAGCCCTGACCGGGACTTATCCTACAATGAGCAGTTCTTC.

The genes are TRBV9 and TRBJ1-1; possible D gene TRBD1, 6 bases. The CDR3 totals 19 residues. The ends were cut back, 3 bases at V and 4 bases at J, with 28 bases in the middle. CDR1 is SGDLS, CDR2 YYNGEE, per germline. In nucleotides, the CDR3 is TGTGCCAGCAGCGCACAGGGATTCCCACAGGGAGGGAAGGGCACTGAAGCTTTCTTT. This encodes CASSAQGFPQGGKGTEAFF.

The chain joins TRBV14 to TRBJ2-1; TRBD2 is a possible D gene (6 bases). CDR3 length: 14 amino acids. CDR1 is SGHDN and CDR2 is FVKESK in the germline V gene. Trimming removed 5 bases from V and 1 base from J, with 9 bases in between. Written as DNA, the CDR3 is TGTGCCAGCAGCACCGGGGGATCCTACAATGAGCAGTTCTTC. Amino acids: CASSTGGSYNEQFF.